The 25 T cell receptor beta chains listed next were all sequenced from one sample in a study of shared clonotypes between healthy human individuals. Method: immunoSEQ multiplex PCR; TCRdb's copy keeps in-frame clones and lacks some. The sample has about 1.5 million clones, roughly 96% seen once. Sequenced sample: naive CD4+ T cells sorted from blood. Documented subset: CD45RA+ positively selected. The receptor source for this set is a man aged 25-45 years in good health.

CDR3 residues: CSSRGGYQSYNEQFF. In DNA, the CDR3 is TGCAGCTCAAGGGGGGGTTATCAGTCCTACAATGAGCAGTTCTTC. J is TRBJ2-1 and V is TRBV29-1, with D maybe TRBD2 (7 bases). V gave up 8 bases and J gave up 1 base, with 18 bases separating them. The CDR3 contains 15 residues. From germline, CDR1 is SQVTM and CDR2 ANQGSEA.

This chain links TRBV20-1 with TRBJ1-1, with D hard to call. The V gene lost 2 bases and the J gene lost 6 bases, with 7 bases spanning the gap. Germline V CDR1 and CDR2: DFQATT, SNEGSKA (reference sequence). There are 11 residues in the CDR3. The CDR3 nucleotides read TGCAGTGCTAGATCGCCTGCTGAAGCTTTCTTT. This sequence encodes CSARSPAEAFF.

In the case of this clone: The junction and the germline gene differ at one end; a read error may be behind it. The CDR3 bases are TGTGCTAGCAGCAGGAACCCGGGGTCCACAGATACGCAGTATTTT. It is translated as CASSRNPGSTDTQYF. This sequence joins TRBV7-7 and TRBJ2-3; D is perhaps TRBD2 (5 bases). The germline V gene encodes CDR1 SSHAT and CDR2 FNYEAQ (reference sequence). The CDR3 has 15 amino acids.

This chain joins TRBV19 and TRBJ1-1; no clear D. The germline CDR1 and CDR2 sequences are LNHDA and SQIVND (reference sequence). V was clipped by 4 bases and J by 4 bases, with 13 bases between them. CDR3 length: 14 amino acids. Here the CDR3 reads CASSTEPWGTEAFF. DNA for the CDR3: TGTGCCAGTAGTACTGAACCTTGGGGCACTGAAGCTTTCTTT.

The genes are TRBV10-3 and TRBJ2-1; 9 positions match TRBD1. The J segment lost 9 bases and the V segment lost 4 bases, leaving 10 bases of the junction unmatched. Germline CDR1 reads ENHRY; CDR2 reads SYGVKD. The CDR3 covers 15 residues. The DNA for the CDR3 is TGTGCCATCAGTGGAACAGGGGGCCCGTTGGGTGAGCAGTTCTTC. This gives the protein CAISGTGGPLGEQFF.

This chain connects TRBV5-1 to TRBJ2-5; D remains ambiguous. The length of the CDR3 is 15 residues. Germline V gene lookup returns CDR1 SGHRS and CDR2 YFSETQ. Trimming left V 2 bases short and J 1 base short, with 12 bases between. The CDR3 nucleotides are TGCGCCAGCAGCTTCACCCGGACGGTCCAAGAGACCCAGTACTTC. This sequence encodes CASSFTRTVQETQYF.

This clone has a single count. The CDR3 loop reads CASSLVAGAYGYTF. CDR3 bases: TGCGCCAGCAGCTTGGTCGCAGGGGCCTATGGCTACACCTTC. The chain is built from TRBV5-1 and TRBJ1-2; D may be TRBD1 (6 bases). Germline-derived CDR1 and CDR2 are SGHRS and YFSETQ. V dropped 0 bases and J dropped 4 bases, with 10 bases sitting between them. CDR3 length: 14 amino acids.

The chain joins TRBV5-5 to TRBJ2-2; TRBD1 might be the D (6 bases). The CDR3 covers 16 residues. The V gene lost 1 base and the J gene lost 5 bases, with 15 bases spanning the gap. Germline CDR1 and CDR2: SGHKS and YYEKEE (reference sequence). The CDR3 DNA reads as TGTGCCAGCAGCTTGAATCCGGCAGGGGTGACCGGGGAGCTGTTTTTT. Its translation: CASSLNPAGVTGELFF. The full variable domain, in which reference TRBV5-5 and TRBJ2-2 provide the parts outside the CDR3, is DAGVTQSPTHLIKTRGQQVTLRCSPISGHKSVSWYQQVLGQGPQFIFQYYEKEERGRGNFPDRFSARQFPNYSSELNVNALLLGDSALYLCASSLNPAGVTGELFFGEGSRLTVL.

The CDR3 nucleotides are TGTGCCAGCAGTTTTGGCCTTTACCGGGACAGAGACCTATGGGAGCAGTACTTC. Translating it yields CASSFGLYRDRDLWEQYF. The V and J genes are TRBV28 and TRBJ2-7; 7 bases align to TRBD1. V lost 3 bases to trimming and J lost 7 bases; unmatched junction nucleotides: 21. The CDR3 totals 18 residues. Germline values: CDR1 MDHEN, CDR2 SYDVKM.

The chain has TRBV28 and TRBJ2-3; possible D gene TRBD2, 6 bases. Looked up from germline, CDR1 is MDHEN and CDR2 is SYDVKM. The germline V and J ends were trimmed by 2 bases and 5 bases, with 14 bases remaining between them. This CDR3 comprises 15 residues. This CDR3 is CASSLARRAVDTQYF. The CDR3 bases are TGTGCCAGCAGTTTAGCGAGGAGGGCCGTAGATACGCAGTATTTT.

V and J are TRBV7-9 and TRBJ2-3; D is ambiguous. This CDR3 region has 15 residues. V lost 0 bases to trimming and J lost 2 bases, with 9 bases between them. From germline, CDR1 is SEHNR and CDR2 FQNEAQ (reference sequence). The CDR3 reads CASSLAMAITDTQYF. CDR3 sequence (DNA): TGTGCCAGCAGCTTAGCGATGGCTATCACAGATACGCAGTATTTT.

This clone was seen a single time. This chain connects TRBV19 to TRBJ2-2, with 14 bases matching TRBD2. V shed 5 bases and J 2 bases; nucleotides not matched to a gene: 4. Germline V gene lookup returns CDR1 LNHDA and CDR2 SQIVND (reference sequence). This CDR3 has 17 amino acids. This CDR3 reads CASSVGLAGVNTGELFF. CDR3 DNA sequence: TGTGCCAGTAGTGTGGGACTAGCGGGAGTTAACACCGGGGAGCTGTTTTTT.

This chain uses TRBV21-1 with TRBJ2-7; the D call of TRBD2 is as the table states it, not checked on the DNA. TRBV21-1 is listed as a pseudogene. The CDR3 consists of 15 residues. CDR3 DNA: TGTGCCAGCCTCAACAGGCGGGGAGCCCGTTATGAGCAGTACTTC. The encoded protein is CASLNRRGARYEQYF.

V gene TRBV6-5 combines with J gene TRBJ2-7, with D possibly TRBD1 on 5 matching bases. V lost 5 bases to trimming and J lost 4 bases, with 12 bases between them. The CDR3 loop spans 13 amino acids. CDR1 MNHEY and CDR2 SVGAGI come from the germline V gene. This CDR3 reads CASSDRPTYEQYF. The CDR3 DNA sequence: TGTGCCAGCAGTGACAGACCTACTTACGAGCAGTACTTC.

This chain links TRBV9 with TRBJ1-4; 7 bases are shared with TRBD1. Germline CDR1 reads SGDLS; CDR2 reads YYNGEE. The V and J ends lost 4 bases and 6 bases, in that order; junction bases with no gene match: 9. This CDR3 contains 15 residues. This CDR3 is CASSFRQGTYEKLFF. For the CDR3, the DNA is TGTGCCAGCAGCTTTCGACAGGGAACCTATGAAAAACTGTTTTTT.

CDR3 amino acids: CASSLRAFRTGGHEQYF. The CDR3 DNA is TGTGCCAGCAGTTTACGCGCTTTTAGGACAGGGGGCCACGAGCAGTACTTC. The V and J genes are TRBV28 and TRBJ2-7; TRBD1 agrees at 11 bases. The V and J ends lost 2 bases and 5 bases, in that order; junction bases with no gene match: 11. This CDR3 contains 17 residues. Germline V gene sequence: CDR1 MDHEN, CDR2 SYDVKM.

Concerning this clone: Mismatch with germline at one junction end may stem from a read error. The chain couples TRBV2 to TRBJ2-7, with D maybe TRBD1 (5 bases). This CDR3 comprises 13 residues. Germline CDR1 and CDR2: SNHLY and FYNNEI. CDR3 bases: TGTGCCAGCAGTGAGCCCACTCAGGGCCCTCCTGACTTC. It is translated as CASSEPTQGPPDF. The full variable domain, in which reference TRBV2 and TRBJ2-7 provide the parts outside the CDR3, is EPEVTQTPSHQVTQMGQEVILRCVPISNHLYFYWYRQILGQKVEFLVSFYNNEISEKSEIFDDQFSVERPDGSNFTLKIRSTKLEDSAMYFCASSEPTQGPPDFGPGTRLTVT.

V usage is TRBV30 and J usage is TRBJ1-2, with a possible D match to TRBD1 (5 bases). The CDR3 is 14 amino acids. Per the germline V gene, CDR1 is GTSNPN and CDR2 is SVGIG (reference sequence). Trimming left V 2 bases short and J 4 bases short, with 14 bases between. The CDR3 sequence is CAWSPSGVPYGYTF. Written as DNA, the CDR3 is TGTGCCTGGAGTCCCTCGGGGGTGCCCTATGGCTACACCTTC.

The CDR3 loop is CSAQGNRYNEQFF. CDR3 DNA sequence: TGCAGCGCACAGGGAAACCGTTACAATGAGCAGTTCTTC. The genes are TRBV29-1 and TRBJ2-1; TRBD1 is a possible D gene (6 bases). V was trimmed by 7 bases and J by 4 bases, leaving 14 bases between them. This CDR3 is 13 amino acids long. From germline, CDR1 is SQVTM and CDR2 ANQGSEA.

This clone was detected only once. CDR3 sequence reads: CSVGPAEGAFF. Here the CDR3 DNA reads TGCAGCGTTGGGCCCGCCGAGGGAGCTTTCTTT. The J gene is TRBJ1-1, the V gene TRBV29-1; D ambiguous. This CDR3 has 11 residues. Trimming stripped 4 bases from V and 10 bases from J, with 13 bases between. The V gene's germline CDR1 is SQVTM and CDR2 ANQGSEA.

For this clone: The sample has other DNA sequences that encode this CDR3 too. The chain combines TRBV19 with TRBJ2-7, with unresolved D. V was trimmed by 5 bases and J by 3 bases, leaving 8 bases between them. The CDR3 length is 12 residues. Germline V gene lookup returns CDR1 LNHDA and CDR2 SQIVND (reference sequence). CDR3 sequence reads: CASSSTSYEQYF. The DNA for the CDR3 is TGTGCCAGTAGTTCCACAAGCTACGAGCAGTACTTC.

J is TRBJ2-5 and V is TRBV28, with D hard to call. V was clipped by 3 bases and J by 0 bases, with 11 bases between them. This CDR3 has 15 residues. In germline, CDR1 is MDHEN, CDR2 SYDVKM. The CDR3: CASSFRAEHQETQYF. CDR3 nucleotides: TGTGCCAGCAGTTTTCGGGCAGAACACCAAGAGACCCAGTACTTC.

V usage is TRBV6-5 and J usage is TRBJ2-1; no definite D call. Trimming shortened V by 4 bases and J by 9 bases, and 13 bases separated the two germline ends. Germline V gives CDR1 MNHEY, CDR2 SVGAGI. The CDR3 runs 13 residues. CDR3 sequence (DNA): TGTGCCAGCAGTTCCCGGAGAGGCGGTGAGCAGTTCTTC. Its protein product is CASSSRRGGEQFF.

This clone occurred once. The V and J genes are TRBV27 and TRBJ2-1, with 7 nucleotides matching TRBD2. Per the germline V gene, CDR1 is MNHEY and CDR2 is SMNVEV (reference sequence). There are 15 residues in the CDR3. Losses at the gene ends were 2 bases for V and 4 bases for J; bases not matched to a gene: 5. In DNA, the CDR3 is TGTGCCAGCAGTTTACGCACTAGCGTGTACAATGAGCAGTTCTTC. It specifies CASSLRTSVYNEQFF.

This chain's CDR3 is CASSPNGGTWSYNEQFF. Here the CDR3 DNA reads TGTGCCAGCAGCCCCAACGGCGGAACTTGGTCCTACAATGAGCAGTTCTTC. The J gene is TRBJ2-1, the V gene TRBV14; no definite D call. CDR1 and CDR2 (germline): SGHDN, FVKESK. Trimming pared 4 bases from V and 1 base from J, leaving 17 bases between. This CDR3 contains 17 residues.